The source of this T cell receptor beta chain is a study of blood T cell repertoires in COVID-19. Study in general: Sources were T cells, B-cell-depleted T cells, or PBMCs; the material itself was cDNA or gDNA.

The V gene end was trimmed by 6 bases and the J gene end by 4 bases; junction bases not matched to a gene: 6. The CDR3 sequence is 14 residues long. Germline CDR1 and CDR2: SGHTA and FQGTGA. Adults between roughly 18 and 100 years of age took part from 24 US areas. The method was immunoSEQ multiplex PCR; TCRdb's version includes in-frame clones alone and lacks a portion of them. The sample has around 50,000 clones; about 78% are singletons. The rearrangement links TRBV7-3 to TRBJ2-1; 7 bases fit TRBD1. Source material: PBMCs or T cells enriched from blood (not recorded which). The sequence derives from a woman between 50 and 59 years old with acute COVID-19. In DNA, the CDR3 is TGTGCCAGCAGTCGAGGACAGGAATACAATGAGCAGTTCTTC. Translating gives CASSRGQEYNEQFF.